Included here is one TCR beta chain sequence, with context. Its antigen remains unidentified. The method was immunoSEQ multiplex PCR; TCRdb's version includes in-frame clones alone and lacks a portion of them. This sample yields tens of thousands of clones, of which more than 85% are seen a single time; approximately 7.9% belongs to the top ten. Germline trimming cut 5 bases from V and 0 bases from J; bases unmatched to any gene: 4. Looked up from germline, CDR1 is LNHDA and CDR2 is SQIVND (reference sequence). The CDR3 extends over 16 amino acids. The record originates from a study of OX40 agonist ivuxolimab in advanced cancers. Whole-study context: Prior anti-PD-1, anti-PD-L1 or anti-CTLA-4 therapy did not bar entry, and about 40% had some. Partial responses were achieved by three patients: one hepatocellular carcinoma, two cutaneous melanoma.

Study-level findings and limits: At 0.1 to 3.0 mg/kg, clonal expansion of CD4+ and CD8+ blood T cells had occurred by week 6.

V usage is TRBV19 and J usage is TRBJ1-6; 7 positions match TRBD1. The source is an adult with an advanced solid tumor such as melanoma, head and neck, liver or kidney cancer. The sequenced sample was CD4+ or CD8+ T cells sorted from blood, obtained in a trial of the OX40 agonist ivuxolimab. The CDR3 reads CASSRQGLSYNSPLHF. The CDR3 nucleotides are TGTGCCAGTAGTCGACAGGGACTCTCCTATAATTCACCCCTCCACTTT.